This T cell receptor beta chain appears in the sequencing data of a study of CD4 T cells in relation to SARS-CoV-2 and coronaviruses. Study in general: TCR beta CDR3s were sequenced after 10-day antigen culture of PBMCs.

In its sample, this clone was seen once. Its antigen is undetermined. CD4+ T cells from unexposed donors were obtained before the COVID-19 pandemic (2011-2018). Isolation of CD4+ T cells took place after nine to ten days in culture. Half the medium was replaced with IL-2 medium on days 3 and 7. Only in-frame clones appear in the TCRdb table, and some are missing; sequencing was by immunoSEQ multiplex PCR. The sample lists 25,000 to 35,000 clones, 72% occurring once. Germline V gives CDR1 SGHRS, CDR2 YFSETQ. V was clipped by 4 bases and J by 3 bases, with 11 bases between them. The CDR3 has 13 amino acids. Study results and caveats: No crossreactivity against non-spike viral proteins was tested here.

The receptor's source is a human donor in good health. The V gene is TRBV5-1, the J gene TRBJ2-7; no reliable D call. Sequencing was carried out using CD4+ T cells from PBMCs, cultured in vitro. CDR3 in amino acids: CASSIADDYEQYF. The CDR3 DNA reads TGCGCCAGCAGCATCGCGGACGACTACGAGCAGTACTTC.